Listed here are 8 T cell receptor beta chains from one sample, sequenced in a study of technical replicates of blood from a handful of donors. Assay used: immunoSEQ multiplex PCR; TCRdb lists only in-frame clones, some missing. This table holds tens of thousands of clones, under 95% found once. What was sequenced was T cells isolated from PBMCs. These receptor sequences come from a human donor in good health.

The chain joins TRBV9 to TRBJ1-5, with TRBD1 as a possible D gene (6 bases). Trimming took off 3 bases at V and 3 bases at J, with 10 bases between the two ends. The CDR3 has 14 amino acids. Germline CDR1 and CDR2: SGDLS and YYNGEE. CDR3 protein: CASSAGQLNQPQHF. The CDR3 DNA reads TGTGCCAGCAGCGCTGGACAGCTCAATCAGCCCCAGCATTTT.

V and J are TRBV7-3 and TRBJ2-4, with TRBD2 identical over 7 bases. Germline lookup yields CDR1 SGHTA and CDR2 FQGTGA. The length of the CDR3 is 15 residues. V shed 5 bases and J 8 bases; nucleotides not matched to a gene: 12. CDR3 sequence reads: CASSPTAGAWDIQYF. DNA for the CDR3: TGTGCCAGCAGCCCGACCGCGGGAGCTTGGGACATTCAGTACTTC. The entire variable domain, with the rest obtained from reference TRBV7-3 and TRBJ2-4, is as follows: GAGVSQTPSNKVTEKGKYVELRCDPISGHTALYWYRQSLGQGPEFLIYFQGTGAADDSGLPNDRFFAVRPEGSVSTLKIQRTERGDSAVYLCASSPTAGAWDIQYFGAGTRLSVL.

The chain has TRBV5-1 and TRBJ2-2; tentatively, D is TRBD2 (5 bases). The CDR3 sequence is 14 residues long. V was cut by 4 bases and J by 3 bases, with 10 bases left in between. Germline V gene lookup returns CDR1 SGHRS and CDR2 YFSETQ. CDR3 sequence (DNA): TGCGCCAGCAGCCTAAACGGGGACACCGGGGAGCTGTTTTTT. This gives the protein CASSLNGDTGELFF. The variable domain in full, completed from reference TRBV5-1 and TRBJ2-2, reads KAGVTQTPRYLIKTRGQQVTLSCSPISGHRSVSWYQQTPGQGLQFLFEYFSETQRNKGNFPGRFSGRQFSNSRSEMNVSTLELGDSALYLCASSLNGDTGELFFGEGSRLTVL.

The rearrangement joins TRBV29-1 to TRBJ2-7, with D perhaps TRBD1 (5 bases). CDR3 length equals 12 residues. The V end was cut by 5 bases, the J end by 5 bases, with 13 bases between. Looked up from germline, CDR1 is SQVTM and CDR2 is ANQGSEA. CDR3 sequence reads: CSVCRAGDEQYF. DNA for the CDR3: TGCAGCGTTTGCAGGGCTGGCGACGAGCAGTACTTC.

The chain recombines TRBV10-3 with TRBJ1-1, with TRBD1 identical over 10 bases. With 6 bases clipped from V and 1 base from J, the junction kept 2 bases outside the gene matches. The CDR3 is 14 amino acids. The V gene's germline CDR1 is ENHRY and CDR2 SYGVKD. The CDR3, as DNA: TGTGCCATCAGGACAGGGGGCCCGAACACTGAAGCTTTCTTT. Translating gives CAIRTGGPNTEAFF.

Only one count was recorded for this clone. V is TRBV5-1 and J is TRBJ2-5; 8 bases are a match to TRBD2. Unmatched junction bases numbered 4, after V lost 4 bases and J lost 2 bases. Germline-derived CDR1 and CDR2 are SGHRS and YFSETQ. The CDR3 is 14 amino acids. CDR3 loop: CASSELAEQETQYF. CDR3 DNA sequence: TGCGCCAGCAGCGAACTAGCGGAGCAAGAGACCCAGTACTTC. Variable domain in full (rest from reference TRBV5-1 and TRBJ2-5): KAGVTQTPRYLIKTRGQQVTLSCSPISGHRSVSWYQQTPGQGLQFLFEYFSETQRNKGNFPGRFSGRQFSNSRSEMNVSTLELGDSALYLCASSELAEQETQYFGPGTRLLVL.

The rearrangement joins TRBV27 to TRBJ1-5, with 7 bases matching TRBD1. Per the germline V gene, CDR1 is MNHEY and CDR2 is SMNVEV (reference sequence). This CDR3 spans 15 amino acids. J gave up 7 bases and V 0 bases, and 6 bases lay outside the gene matches. The chain's CDR3 is CASSLSKTGRQPQHF. In DNA form, the CDR3 reads TGTGCCAGCAGTTTATCGAAGACAGGGCGACAGCCCCAGCATTTT.

The chain has TRBV29-1 and TRBJ2-1; 8 bases match TRBD2. The germline gives CDR1 SQVTM, CDR2 ANQGSEA. J lost 0 bases, V lost 7 bases, and 11 bases had no gene match. The CDR3 contains 16 residues. The DNA of the CDR3 is TGCAGCGGTGGGCCTGGGAGCGGGAGCTCCTACAATGAGCAGTTCTTC. This sequence encodes CSGGPGSGSSYNEQFF.